The entry below gives a single T cell receptor beta chain sequence along with its context. Antigen specificity is unknown. The data were obtained in a study of cytomegalovirus exposure and HLA in healthy donors. Study-level results: By HLA locus, TCR association rates varied in a later analysis, with DRB1 showing the most and HLA-C the fewest. For TCR beta chains, V- and J-gene trimming was later linked to a missense DCLRE1C variant.

Vbeta (60) and Jbeta (13) primers were used in the PCR. Clones were read by immunoSEQ multiplex PCR, and TCRdb kept only the in-frame ones, dropping some. The data hold around 130,000 clones, with around 81% observed a single time. Donors sampled were nominally healthy, though unrecorded immune exposures were likely. Germline CDR1 is WNHNN and CDR2 is SYGVQD (reference sequence). The CDR3 is made up of 12 amino acids. The V and J ends lost 10 bases and 6 bases respectively, with 12 bases between them. This receptor was taken from a man between 18 and 35 years old in good health and CMV-seronegative. The chain joins TRBV10-1 to TRBJ2-2, with TRBD1 as a possible D gene (5 bases). Sequences were obtained from PBMCs. The CDR3 here is CATAGLAGELFF. CDR3 DNA sequence: TGCGCCACAGCAGGGTTGGCCGGGGAGCTGTTTTTT.